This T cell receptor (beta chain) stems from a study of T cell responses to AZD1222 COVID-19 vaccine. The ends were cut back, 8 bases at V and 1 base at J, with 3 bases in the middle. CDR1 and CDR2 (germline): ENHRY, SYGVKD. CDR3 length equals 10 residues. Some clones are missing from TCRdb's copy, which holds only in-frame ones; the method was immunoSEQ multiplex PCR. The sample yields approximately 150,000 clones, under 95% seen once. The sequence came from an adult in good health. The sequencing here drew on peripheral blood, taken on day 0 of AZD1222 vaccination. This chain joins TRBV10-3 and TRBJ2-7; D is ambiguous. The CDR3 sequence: CAIGSYEQYF. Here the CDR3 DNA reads TGTGCCATCGGGTCCTACGAGCAGTACTTC.